This entry is about one TCR beta chain. The authors' processing: Reference gene primer amplification yielded estimated nucleated cell counts. Measured with immunoSEQ multiplex PCR; TCRdb has only the in-frame clones, and not every one. D and trimming come from the DNA, and the V and J calls and clone size come from that table. In the table there are tens of thousands of clones, 85% to 90% of which are singletons. The sample is drawn from a study of blood T cell repertoires in COVID-19. As for the study in general: The United States, Italy and Spain supplied acute and convalescent COVID-19 samples. In each case, the material was cDNA or gDNA derived from T cells, B-cell-depleted T cells, or PBMCs.

CDR1 and CDR2 from the germline V gene are SNHLY and FYNNEI. The V segment lost 4 bases and the J segment 5 bases; nucleotides outside the gene matches: 2. This CDR3 comprises 14 residues. The gene calls are TRBV2 and TRBJ2-2; 9 bases map to TRBD1. Sequenced: peripheral blood. The receptor was derived from a woman aged 45-59 years with active or convalescent COVID-19. The chain's CDR3 is CASSVTGGTGELFF. CDR3 coding DNA: TGTGCCAGCAGTGTGACAGGGGGGACCGGGGAGCTGTTTTTT.